Shown below are 10 T cell receptor beta chains from a single sample sequenced in a study of HIV-infected patients and healthy controls. TCRdb processed the 5' RACE reads anew with MiXCR; each CDR3 protein has one entry. The sample includes roughly 70,000 distinct CDR3 sequences, about a sixth of them seen just once. Sequenced sample: CD4+ T cells from blood. Receptors were obtained from a human donor in good health.

This clonotype was seen ten or more times. This chain uses TRBV7-2 with TRBJ2-7; TRBD2 aligns across 7 bases. The CDR3 loop spans 15 amino acids. The germline CDR1 and CDR2 sequences are SGHTA and FQGNSA. The ends lost 4 bases at V and 3 bases at J; junction bases unmatched: 9. CDR3 in amino acids: CASSSPASGHYEQYF. The CDR3 DNA reads as TGTGCCAGCAGCTCCCCGGCTAGCGGCCACTACGAGCAGTACTTC. Full variable domain (outside the CDR3, taken from reference TRBV7-2 and TRBJ2-7): GAGVSQSPSNKVTEKGKDVELRCDPISGHTALYWYRQSLGQGLEFLIYFQGNSAPDKSGLPSDRFSAERTGGSVSTLTIQRTQQEDSAVYLCASSSPASGHYEQYFGPGTRLTVT.

This rearrangement joins TRBV7-2 to TRBJ2-3; D is uncertain. This CDR3 spans 12 amino acids. Germline CDR1 is SGHTA and CDR2 is FQGNSA. V was shortened by 2 bases and J by 4 bases, with 4 bases between the two germline ends. CDR3 in amino acids: CASSLIADTQYF. For the CDR3, the DNA is TGTGCCAGCAGCTTAATAGCAGATACGCAGTATTTT.

This clonotype occurred once. The rearrangement links TRBV7-2 to TRBJ1-5; no reliable D call. V shed 3 bases and J shed 7 bases, with 10 bases lying between them. This CDR3 has 13 residues. The germline gives CDR1 SGHTA, CDR2 FQGNSA. CDR3 protein: CASSFELQQPQHF. Here the CDR3 DNA reads TGTGCCAGCAGCTTCGAACTCCAACAGCCCCAGCATTTT.

This clonotype occurred a few times. Here the CDR3 reads CSAQDRPQETQYF. CDR3 bases: TGCAGCGCCCAAGACAGGCCACAAGAGACCCAGTACTTC. The J gene is TRBJ2-5, the V gene TRBV29-1, with a weak D call TRBD1 (6 bases). This CDR3 has 13 residues. Germline CDR1 and CDR2: SQVTM and ANQGSEA. Trimming shortened V by 7 bases and J by 2 bases, and 14 bases separated the two germline ends.

The genes are TRBV5-6 and TRBJ1-2, with TRBD1 matching over 7 bases. Losses at the gene ends were 2 bases for V and 6 bases for J; bases not matched to a gene: 10. The CDR3 extends over 15 amino acids. Germline-derived CDR1 and CDR2 are SGHDT and YYEEEE. The CDR3 spells CASSFGDSRRNGYTF. CDR3 bases: TGTGCCAGCAGCTTTGGGGACAGTCGGCGGAATGGCTACACCTTC.

This clonotype was recorded many times. The chain recombines TRBV11-1 with TRBJ2-1, with a possible D match to TRBD1 (5 bases). The CDR3 consists of 15 residues. The V end was cut by 4 bases, the J end by 1 base, with 11 bases between. The germline V gene encodes CDR1 SGHAT and CDR2 FQDESV (reference sequence). For the CDR3, the DNA is TGTGCCAGCAGCTCCGGACACGCATCCTACAATGAGCAGTTCTTC. This translates into CASSSGHASYNEQFF. The whole variable domain, filled in from reference TRBV11-1 and TRBJ2-1, reads EAEVAQSPRYKITEKSQAVAFWCDPISGHATLYWYRQILGQGPELLVQFQDESVVDDSQLPKDRFSAERLKGVDSTLKIQPAELGDSAMYLCASSSGHASYNEQFFGPGTRLTVL.

This clonotype was counted a few times. The V gene is TRBV3-1, the J gene TRBJ2-7; D might be TRBD1 or TRBD2, each matching 5 bases. V lost 4 bases and J lost 3, with 13 bases in between. Germline CDR1 LGHDT, CDR2 YNNKEL (reference sequence). The CDR3 runs 14 residues. CDR3 sequence: CASSLRDGDYEQYF. DNA for the CDR3: TGTGCCAGCAGCCTCCGGGACGGGGACTACGAGCAGTACTTC.

This clonotype was picked up a small number of times. V usage is TRBV7-2 and J usage is TRBJ2-3; 7 positions agree with TRBD1. After removal of 1 base from V and 7 bases from J, the junction contained 5 bases not matched to a gene. There are 14 residues in the CDR3. The germline CDR1 and CDR2 sequences are SGHTA and FQGNSA. The CDR3 protein is CASSLGQGVHTQYF. CDR3 in DNA: TGTGCCAGCAGCTTAGGGCAGGGGGTACATACGCAGTATTTT.

The chain combines TRBV6-2 or TRBV6-3 with TRBJ1-5; D is unresolved. Germline V gene data show CDR1 as MNHEY and CDR2 as SVGEGT. The CDR3 is 18 residues long. V was pared by 3 bases and J by 6 bases, with 24 bases between. The CDR3 is CASSYVDWAYGRGQPQHF. The CDR3 region has the DNA TGTGCCAGCAGTTATGTCGATTGGGCGTATGGAAGAGGTCAGCCCCAGCATTTT.

This clonotype was detected ten times or more. The gene calls are TRBV6-2 or TRBV6-3 and TRBJ1-5, with 8 bases identical to TRBD1. The CDR3 sequence is 18 residues long. Germline V gene sequence: CDR1 MNHEY, CDR2 SVGEGT. V lost 3 bases to trimming and J lost 2 bases; unmatched junction nucleotides: 12. CDR3 residues: CASSYGGRGRGGNQPQHF. CDR3 nucleotides: TGTGCCAGCAGTTATGGAGGCAGGGGGCGCGGGGGCAATCAGCCCCAGCATTTT.